The next 24 T cell receptor beta chains were all read from a single sample in a study of identical twins. TCRdb processed the 5' RACE reads anew with MiXCR; each CDR3 protein has one entry. Of 750,000 to 950,000 distinct CDR3 sequences listed, about 12% were seen once; the top ten hold roughly 1.6%. These data also formed part of another study, on yellow fever vaccine responses in identical twins.

The material sequenced was PBMCs. These receptors all come from a woman younger than 30 in good health.

The J gene is TRBJ2-7, the V gene TRBV13; 8 bases line up with TRBD1. The germline gives CDR1 PRHDT, CDR2 FYEKMQ (reference sequence). The CDR3 extends over 15 amino acids. For the CDR3, the DNA is TGTGCCAGCAGCCGCTTGGGACAGGACTCCAACGAGCAGTACGTC. It translates to CASSRLGQDSNEQYV.

This clonotype was found many times. The chain combines TRBV6-1 with TRBJ2-1; 13 bases map to TRBD2. The CDR3 contains 14 residues. Trimming cost V 6 bases and J 7 bases; bases outside gene matches: 3. In germline, CDR1 is MNHNS, CDR2 SASEGT. This CDR3 is CASSGLAGVNEQFF. DNA of the CDR3: TGTGCCAGCAGCGGACTAGCGGGGGTAAATGAGCAGTTCTTC.

This clonotype was counted only a few times. This chain links TRBV9 with TRBJ2-3; D possibly corresponds to TRBD2 (6 bases). V was pared by 0 bases and J by 2 bases, with 10 bases between. The CDR3 has 15 residues. Germline lookup yields CDR1 SGDLS and CDR2 YYNGEE. The CDR3 DNA is TGTGCCAGCAGCGTAGAGGGACTCAACACAGATACGCAGTATTTT. It encodes CASSVEGLNTDTQYF.

This clonotype was found a few times. The chain combines TRBV15 with TRBJ2-7; D perhaps matches TRBD2 (5 bases). Germline CDR1 LNHNV, CDR2 YYDKDF (reference sequence). The CDR3 has 17 residues. Trimming pared 0 bases from V and 0 bases from J, leaving 15 bases between. In DNA form, the CDR3 reads TGTGCCACCAGCAGAGATAGGGTGGAAGGGAGCTCCTACGAGCAGTACTTC. Protein product: CATSRDRVEGSSYEQYF.

The chain links TRBV29-1 to TRBJ2-2, with no clear D. Trimming removed 5 bases at V and 8 bases at J, with 15 bases between. Looked up from germline, CDR1 is SQVTM and CDR2 is ANQGSEA. The CDR3 length is 13 residues. The CDR3 nucleotides are TGCAGCGTTTATCCTAGTACTACTGGGGAGCTGTTTTTT. The encoded protein is CSVYPSTTGELFF.

The chain is built from TRBV5-6 and TRBJ1-5, with 7 positions matching TRBD1. The CDR3 consists of 16 residues. Trimming removed 4 bases from V and 0 bases from J; junction bases left unmatched: 7. CDR1 SGHDT and CDR2 YYEEEE come from the germline V gene. CDR3 nucleotides: TGTGCCAGCAGCCTGACCCAGGGGGATAGCAATCAGCCCCAGCATTTT. Residues: CASSLTQGDSNQPQHF.

The V call is TRBV12-3 or TRBV12-4, the J call TRBJ2-1, with TRBD1 identical over 10 bases. The CDR3 totals 14 residues. Trimming at V came to 5 bases and at J to 9 bases, leaving 7 bases not matched to a gene. The CDR3 DNA sequence: TGTGCCAGCAGTCCCTGGGACAGGGGCTCTGAGCAGTTCTTC. Its translation is CASSPWDRGSEQFF.

This clonotype has at least ten counts. The V gene is TRBV5-1, the J gene TRBJ2-1; no definite D call. The germline gives CDR1 SGHRS, CDR2 YFSETQ. V lost 4 bases, J lost 0 bases, and 20 bases lay in between. The CDR3 length is 18 residues. The CDR3 reads CASSKELVAPRSYNEQFF. The CDR3 DNA reads TGCGCCAGCAGCAAAGAGTTAGTTGCCCCGCGCTCCTACAATGAGCAGTTCTTC. Using reference TRBV5-1 and TRBJ2-1 for the parts outside the CDR3, the full variable domain is KAGVTQTPRYLIKTRGQQVTLSCSPISGHRSVSWYQQTPGQGLQFLFEYFSETQRNKGNFPGRFSGRQFSNSRSEMNVSTLELGDSALYLCASSKELVAPRSYNEQFFGPGTRLTVL.

The genes are TRBV6-4 and TRBJ2-3; TRBD2 agrees at 9 bases. Germline V gene lookup returns CDR1 MRHNA and CDR2 SNTAGT. V trimming: 8 bases; J trimming: 4 bases; junction bases outside the gene matches: 7. The CDR3 has 14 amino acids. This chain's CDR3 is CASGRGGHADTQYF. The CDR3 DNA follows: TGTGCCAGCGGGCGGGGGGGCCACGCAGATACGCAGTATTTT.

To note about this clonotype: A much larger clone sits a single nucleotide away, making a read error possible. The V gene is TRBV7-9, the J gene TRBJ2-3; D gene uncertain. The CDR3 extends over 14 amino acids. Germline assignment: CDR1 SEHNR and CDR2 FQNEAQ (reference sequence). The germline V and J ends were trimmed by 5 bases and 4 bases, with 13 bases remaining between them. CDR3 amino acids: CASSPFSSADTQYF. In DNA form, the CDR3 reads TGTGCCAGCAGCCCTTTCTCCTCGGCAGATACGCAGTATTTT.

This clonotype was counted between two and nine times. This chain links TRBV15 with TRBJ2-2, with 11 bases identical to TRBD2. V shed 2 bases and J 3 bases; nucleotides not matched to a gene: 2. CDR1 is LNHNV, CDR2 YYDKDF, per germline (reference sequence). The length of the CDR3 is 16 residues. CDR3 in amino acids: CATSRLAGGYTGELFF. The CDR3 nucleotides read TGTGCCACCAGCAGACTAGCGGGAGGTTACACCGGGGAGCTGTTTTTT.

This clonotype was counted at least ten times. A read error may produce the germline difference seen at one junction end. The V and J genes are TRBV5-1 and TRBJ2-7, with 14 bases identical to TRBD2. Germline CDR1 SGHRS, CDR2 YFSETQ. The CDR3 has 15 residues. The CDR3 spells CASSSGLAGGYEQYF. CDR3 sequence (DNA): TGTGCCAGCAGCTCAGGACTAGCGGGAGGATACGAGCAGTACTTC. The complete variable domain, with remaining parts taken from reference TRBV5-1 and TRBJ2-7, reads KAGVTQTPRYLIKTRGQQVTLSCSPISGHRSVSWYQQTPGQGLQFLFEYFSETQRNKGNFPGRFSGRQFSNSRSEMNVSTLELGDSALYLCASSSGLAGGYEQYFGPGTRLTVT.

This clonotype was counted many times. The chain's CDR3 is CASSRSAGGSYNEQFF. CDR3 nucleotide sequence: TGTGCCAGCAGCCGGTCTGCCGGGGGCTCCTACAATGAGCAGTTCTTC. V and J are TRBV12-3 or TRBV12-4 and TRBJ2-1, with a weak D call TRBD2 (6 bases). With 6 bases removed from V and 0 bases from J, the gap between germline ends came to 15 bases. This CDR3 has 16 amino acids.

The V call is TRBV29-1, the J call TRBJ2-3; possibly TRBD1 for D (7 bases). The CDR3 consists of 16 residues. The germline gives CDR1 SQVTM, CDR2 ANQGSEA. V was trimmed by 2 bases and J by 10 bases, leaving 25 bases between them. CDR3 region: CSVEPPLTGVEGAQYF. In DNA, the CDR3 is TGCAGCGTTGAACCACCTCTAACAGGGGTGGAGGGGGCGCAGTATTTT.

This clonotype appeared a few times. The chain's CDR3 is CATSTPSKGQGWNEQFF. The CDR3 DNA follows: TGTGCCACCAGCACCCCCTCGAAGGGACAGGGGTGGAATGAGCAGTTCTTC. The genes are TRBV15 and TRBJ2-1; TRBD1 matches at 10 bases. This CDR3 is 17 amino acids long. The junction had 13 bases not matched to a gene; V was cut back by 4 bases and J by 7 bases. The germline CDR1 and CDR2 sequences are LNHNV and YYDKDF (reference sequence).

This clonotype was observed at least ten times. This chain connects TRBV2 to TRBJ2-1; 8 nucleotides line up with TRBD1. V was pared by 6 bases and J by 4 bases, with 5 bases of the junction left unmatched. CDR1 and CDR2 (germline): SNHLY, FYNNEI. This CDR3 spans 14 amino acids. In nucleotides, the CDR3 is TGTGCCAGCAGCCCCCGGACAGGGTACAATGAGCAGTTCTTC. It translates to CASSPRTGYNEQFF.

The table lists this clonotype with a few counts. V usage is TRBV20-1 and J usage is TRBJ1-1; D is uncertain. Germline CDR1 reads DFQATT; CDR2 reads SNEGSKA (reference sequence). The CDR3 is 11 amino acids. CDR3 region: CRVAGNTEAFF. In DNA, the CDR3 is TGCAGGGTGGCAGGAAACACTGAAGCTTTCTTT.

J is TRBJ2-5 and V is TRBV5-1; weak D call: TRBD2 (6 bases). With 3 bases removed from V and 3 bases from J, the gap between germline ends came to 12 bases. Per the germline V gene, CDR1 is SGHRS and CDR2 is YFSETQ. This CDR3 has 14 residues. CDR3 nucleotides: TGCGCCAGCAGCTCCGGGACTCAAAAAGAGACCCAGTACTTC. Translation gives CASSSGTQKETQYF.

This clonotype was counted a few times. The chain links TRBV6-9 to TRBJ2-1, with 12 bases lining up with TRBD2. Losses at the gene ends were 2 bases for V and 4 bases for J; bases not matched to a gene: 6. The CDR3 is 17 amino acids. The germline V gene has CDR1 MNHGY and CDR2 SVAAGI. This CDR3 is CASSYPNTSGRYNEQFF. The CDR3 DNA sequence: TGTGCCAGCAGTTATCCCAATACTAGCGGGAGGTACAATGAGCAGTTCTTC.

The chain links TRBV5-1 to TRBJ2-5; D gene ambiguous. Germline loops: CDR1 SGHRS, CDR2 YFSETQ. The V end was cut by 0 bases, the J end by 3 bases, with 12 bases between. CDR3 length equals 15 residues. The CDR3 nucleotides read TGCGCCAGCAGCTTGGGGGTTGGATCGGAAGAGACCCAGTACTTC. It is translated as CASSLGVGSEETQYF.

Worth noting for this clonotype: One base away lies a much larger clone, so this may be a sequencing read error. The rearrangement joins TRBV24-1 to TRBJ1-2; the D is unclear. The germline V gene encodes CDR1 KGHDR and CDR2 SFDVKD. The CDR3 is made up of 11 amino acids. CDR3 protein: CGTSSGPGYTF. The CDR3 DNA follows: TGTGGCACCAGTTCCGGGCCTGGCTACACCTTC.

This clonotype came up a few times. J is TRBJ2-7 and V is TRBV7-6; D call uncertain. Germline V gene lookup returns CDR1 SGHVS and CDR2 FNYEAQ. This CDR3 is built from 12 residues. Trimming stripped 2 bases from V and 5 bases from J, with 7 bases between. CDR3 sequence: CASSLWSNEQYF. The CDR3 region has the DNA TGTGCCAGCAGCTTATGGTCCAACGAGCAGTACTTC.

This clonotype was picked up a small number of times. This chain joins TRBV20-1 and TRBJ1-1, with 8 bases identical to TRBD1. From germline, CDR1 is DFQATT and CDR2 SNEGSKA (reference sequence). V shed 5 bases, J shed 0 bases, and the junction held 5 bases outside the gene matches. This CDR3 spans 14 amino acids. The CDR3 region has the DNA TGCAGTGCTTACAGGGGGGCCATGAACACTGAAGCTTTCTTT. As protein: CSAYRGAMNTEAFF.

This clonotype occurred a few times. The chain uses TRBV7-2 and TRBJ2-3, with 12 bases aligning to TRBD2. This CDR3 has 16 residues. V gave up 5 bases and J gave up 5 bases; unmatched junction bases: 8. The germline V gene has CDR1 SGHTA and CDR2 FQGNSA. The CDR3 sequence: CASSIGLAGYIDTQYF. The CDR3 DNA reads as TGTGCCAGCAGCATCGGACTAGCGGGGTATATAGATACGCAGTATTTT.